This T cell receptor beta chain was captured by sequencing in a study of graft-versus-host responses after intestinal transplantation. Study as a whole: All recipients were transplanted with multivisceral, liver-intestinal, or isolated intestinal grafts.

Some clones are missing from TCRdb's copy, which holds only in-frame ones; the method was immunoSEQ multiplex PCR. The sample consists of some 85,000 clones, under 95% of them appearing once. The germline V gene encodes CDR1 SGHAT and CDR2 FQNNGV. The V gene lost 2 bases and the J gene lost 0 bases, with 10 bases spanning the gap. The CDR3 sequence is 15 residues long. With respect to this clone: Its antigen is currently unknown.

This sample comprised unstimulated CD8+ T cells sorted from spleen or lymph node cells, obtained before transplant. This TCR was sampled from a human donor who was the organ donor for an intestinal transplant. V and J are TRBV11-2 and TRBJ1-2, with unresolved D. In DNA, the CDR3 is TGTGCCAGCAGCTTAATCGGGTTAGCTAACTATGGCTACACCTTC. It is translated as CASSLIGLANYGYTF. Looking up the rest from reference TRBV11-2 and TRBJ1-2 gives the full variable domain: EAGVAQSPRYKIIEKRQSVAFWCNPISGHATLYWYQQILGQGPKLLIQFQNNGVVDDSQLPKDRFSAERLKGVDSTLKIQPAKLEDSAVYLCASSLIGLANYGYTFGSGTRLTVV.